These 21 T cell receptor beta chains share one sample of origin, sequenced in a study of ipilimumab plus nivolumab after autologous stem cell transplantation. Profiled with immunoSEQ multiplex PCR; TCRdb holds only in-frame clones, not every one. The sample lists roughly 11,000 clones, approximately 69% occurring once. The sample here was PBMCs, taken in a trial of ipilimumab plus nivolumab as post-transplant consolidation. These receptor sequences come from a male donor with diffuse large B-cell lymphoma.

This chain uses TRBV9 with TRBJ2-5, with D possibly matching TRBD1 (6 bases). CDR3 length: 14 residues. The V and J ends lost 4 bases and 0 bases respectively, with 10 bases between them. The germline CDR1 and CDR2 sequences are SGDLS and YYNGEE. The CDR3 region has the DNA TGTGCCAGCAGCCCCCCAGGGGACCAAGAGACCCAGTACTTC. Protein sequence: CASSPPGDQETQYF.

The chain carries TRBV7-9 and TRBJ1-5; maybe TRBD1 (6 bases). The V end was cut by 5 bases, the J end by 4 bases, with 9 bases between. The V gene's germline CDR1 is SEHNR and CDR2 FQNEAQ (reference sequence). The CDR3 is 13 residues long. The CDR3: CASSTGTNQPQHF. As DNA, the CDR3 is TGTGCCAGCAGCACAGGGACAAATCAGCCCCAGCATTTT.

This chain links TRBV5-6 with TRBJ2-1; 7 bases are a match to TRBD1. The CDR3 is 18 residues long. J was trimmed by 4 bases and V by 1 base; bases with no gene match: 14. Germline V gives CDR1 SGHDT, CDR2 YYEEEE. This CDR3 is CASSLRKTGTAFYNEQFF. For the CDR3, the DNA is TGTGCCAGCAGCTTGCGGAAAACCGGGACAGCATTTTACAATGAGCAGTTCTTC.

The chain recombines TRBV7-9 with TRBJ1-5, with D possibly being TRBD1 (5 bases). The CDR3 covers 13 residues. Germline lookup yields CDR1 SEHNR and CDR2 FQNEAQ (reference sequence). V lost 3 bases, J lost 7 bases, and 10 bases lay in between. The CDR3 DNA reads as TGTGCCAGCAGCTTTTCAGGGATCCAGCCCCAGCATTTT. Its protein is CASSFSGIQPQHF.

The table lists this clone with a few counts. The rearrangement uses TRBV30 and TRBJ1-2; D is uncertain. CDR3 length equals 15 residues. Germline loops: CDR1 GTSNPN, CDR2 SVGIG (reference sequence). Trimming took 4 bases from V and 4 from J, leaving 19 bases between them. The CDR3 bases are TGTGCCTGGACCCCTCGAGAGGCGCGGGCCTATGGCTACACCTTC. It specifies CAWTPREARAYGYTF.

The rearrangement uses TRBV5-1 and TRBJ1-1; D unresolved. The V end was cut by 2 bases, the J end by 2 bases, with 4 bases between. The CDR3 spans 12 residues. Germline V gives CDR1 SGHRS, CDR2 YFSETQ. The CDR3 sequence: CASSFLNTEAFF. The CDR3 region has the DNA TGCGCCAGCAGCTTTCTTAACACTGAAGCTTTCTTT.

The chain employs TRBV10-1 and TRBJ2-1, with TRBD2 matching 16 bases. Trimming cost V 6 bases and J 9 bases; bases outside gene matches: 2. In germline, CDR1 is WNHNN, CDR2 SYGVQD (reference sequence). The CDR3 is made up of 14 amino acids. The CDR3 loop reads CASRGLAGGFEQFF. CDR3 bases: TGCGCCAGCAGGGGACTAGCGGGAGGGTTTGAGCAGTTCTTC.

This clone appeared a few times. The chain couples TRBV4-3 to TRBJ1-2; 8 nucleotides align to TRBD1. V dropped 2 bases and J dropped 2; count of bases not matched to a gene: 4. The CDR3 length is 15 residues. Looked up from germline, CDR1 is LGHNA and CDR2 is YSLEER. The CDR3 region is CASSQYGQGNYGYTF. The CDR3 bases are TGCGCCAGCAGCCAATACGGACAGGGAAACTATGGCTACACCTTC.

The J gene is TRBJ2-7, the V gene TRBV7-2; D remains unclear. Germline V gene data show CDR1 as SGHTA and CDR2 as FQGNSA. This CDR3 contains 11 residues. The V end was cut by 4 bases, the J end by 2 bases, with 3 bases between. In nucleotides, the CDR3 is TGTGCCAGCAGCTCGGCCTACGAGCAGTACTTC. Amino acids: CASSSAYEQYF.

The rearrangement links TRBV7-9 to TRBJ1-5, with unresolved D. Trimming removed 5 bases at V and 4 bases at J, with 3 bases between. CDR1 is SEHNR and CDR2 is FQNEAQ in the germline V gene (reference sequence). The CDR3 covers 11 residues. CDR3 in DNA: TGTGCCAGCAGCCCAAATCAGCCCCAGCATTTT. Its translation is CASSPNQPQHF.

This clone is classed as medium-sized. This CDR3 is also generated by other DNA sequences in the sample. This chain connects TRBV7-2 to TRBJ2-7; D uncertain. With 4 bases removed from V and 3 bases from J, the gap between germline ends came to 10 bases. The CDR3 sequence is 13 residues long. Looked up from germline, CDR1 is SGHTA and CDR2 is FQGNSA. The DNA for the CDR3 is TGTGCCAGCAGCTCCGGCCATTTCTACGAGCAGTACTTC. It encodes CASSSGHFYEQYF.

CDR3 sequence reads: CASSSALAGASHEQYF. Here the CDR3 DNA reads TGTGCCAGCAGCTCCGCCCTAGCGGGAGCTTCGCACGAGCAGTACTTC. The genes are TRBV7-6 and TRBJ2-7, with 10 bases matching TRBD2. The germline CDR1 and CDR2 sequences are SGHVS and FNYEAQ. V lost 4 bases to trimming and J lost 5 bases; unmatched junction nucleotides: 11. CDR3 length: 16 residues.

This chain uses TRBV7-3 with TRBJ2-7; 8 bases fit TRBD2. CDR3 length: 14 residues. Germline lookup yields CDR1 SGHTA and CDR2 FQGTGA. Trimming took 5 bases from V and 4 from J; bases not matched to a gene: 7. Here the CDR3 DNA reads TGTGCCAGCAGCCCCCCGGGAGGGACATACGAGCAGTACTTC. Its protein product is CASSPPGGTYEQYF. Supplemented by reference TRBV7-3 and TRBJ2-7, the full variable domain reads GAGVSQTPSNKVTEKGKYVELRCDPISGHTALYWYRQSLGQGPEFLIYFQGTGAADDSGLPNDRFFAVRPEGSVSTLKIQRTERGDSAVYLCASSPPGGTYEQYFGPGTRLTVT.

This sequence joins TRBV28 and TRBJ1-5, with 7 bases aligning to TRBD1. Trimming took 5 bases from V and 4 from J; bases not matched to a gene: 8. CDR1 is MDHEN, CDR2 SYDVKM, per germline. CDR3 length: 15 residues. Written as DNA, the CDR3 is TGTGCCAGCAGTCCTATAACAGGGGTTAATCAGCCCCAGCATTTT. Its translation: CASSPITGVNQPQHF.

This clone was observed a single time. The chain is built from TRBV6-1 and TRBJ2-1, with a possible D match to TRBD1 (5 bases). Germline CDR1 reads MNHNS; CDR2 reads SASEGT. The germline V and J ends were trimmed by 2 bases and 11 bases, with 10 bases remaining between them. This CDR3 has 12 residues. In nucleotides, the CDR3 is TGTGCCAGCAGTGAACATCTGGACAAGCAGTTCTTC. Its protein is CASSEHLDKQFF.

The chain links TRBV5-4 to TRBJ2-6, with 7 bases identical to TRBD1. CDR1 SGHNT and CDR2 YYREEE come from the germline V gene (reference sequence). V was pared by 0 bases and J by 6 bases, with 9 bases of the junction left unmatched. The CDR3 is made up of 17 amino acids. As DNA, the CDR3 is TGTGCCAGCAGCTTGGGGCAGGGGGTTAAGTCGGCCAACGTCCTGACTTTC. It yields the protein CASSLGQGVKSANVLTF.

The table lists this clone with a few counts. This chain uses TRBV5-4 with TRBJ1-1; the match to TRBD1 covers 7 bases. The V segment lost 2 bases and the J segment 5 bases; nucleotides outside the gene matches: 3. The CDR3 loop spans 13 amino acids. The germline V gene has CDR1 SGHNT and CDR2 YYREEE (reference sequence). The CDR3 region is CASSLTGETEAFF. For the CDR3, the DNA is TGTGCCAGCAGCTTAACAGGGGAAACTGAAGCTTTCTTT.

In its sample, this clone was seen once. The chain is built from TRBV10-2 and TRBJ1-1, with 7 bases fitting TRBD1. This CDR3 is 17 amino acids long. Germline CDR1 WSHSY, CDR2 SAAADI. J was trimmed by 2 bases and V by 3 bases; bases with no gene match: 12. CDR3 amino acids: CASSDHPGQRLNTEAFF. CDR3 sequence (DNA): TGCGCCAGCAGTGACCATCCGGGACAGAGACTTAACACTGAAGCTTTCTTT.

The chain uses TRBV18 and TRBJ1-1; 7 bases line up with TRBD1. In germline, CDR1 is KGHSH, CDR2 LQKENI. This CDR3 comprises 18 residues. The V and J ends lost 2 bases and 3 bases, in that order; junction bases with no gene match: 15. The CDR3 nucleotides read TGTGCCAGCTCACCATTCGGGACAGCCAGAGTCTGGGACACTGAAGCTTTCTTT. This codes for CASSPFGTARVWDTEAFF.

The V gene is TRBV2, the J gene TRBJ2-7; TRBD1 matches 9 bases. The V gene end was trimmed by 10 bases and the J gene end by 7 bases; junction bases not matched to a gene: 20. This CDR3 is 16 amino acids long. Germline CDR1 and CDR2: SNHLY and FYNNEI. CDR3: CATTIRTGEGRGEQYF. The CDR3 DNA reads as TGTGCCACCACAATCCGGACAGGGGAGGGCCGAGGGGAGCAGTACTTC.

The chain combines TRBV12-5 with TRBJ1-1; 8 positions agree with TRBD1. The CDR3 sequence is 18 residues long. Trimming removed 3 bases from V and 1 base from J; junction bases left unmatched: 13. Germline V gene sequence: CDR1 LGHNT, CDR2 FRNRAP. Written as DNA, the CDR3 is TGTGCTAGTGGTTTTTCAGGGGGCGCGGGAGGGTGGAACACTGAAGCTTTCTTT. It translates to CASGFSGGAGGWNTEAFF.